Presented here are 23 T cell receptor beta chains from one specimen sequenced in a study of cytomegalovirus exposure and HLA in healthy donors. The PCR used 60 Vbeta and 13 Jbeta primers. Sequencing was performed with immunoSEQ multiplex PCR; in TCRdb, only in-frame clones are kept and a portion is missing. The sample yields around 99,000 clones, about four fifths seen once. Input material: PBMCs. The origin of the receptors is a woman in her 30s in good health and CMV-seronegative.

The chain has TRBV7-2 and TRBJ2-1; 10 bases align to TRBD1. Germline V gene data show CDR1 as SGHTA and CDR2 as FQGNSA. This CDR3 region has 15 residues. The junction had 4 bases not matched to a gene; V was cut back by 1 base and J by 7 bases. The CDR3 DNA follows: TGTGCCAGCAGCTTAGGGACAGGGGGGATAAATGAGCAGTTCTTC. This translates into CASSLGTGGINEQFF.

The table lists this clone with a count of one. This rearrangement joins TRBV7-3 to TRBJ1-2, with 10 bases that match TRBD1. Trimming took 5 bases from V and 0 from J; bases not matched to a gene: 9. The CDR3 contains 17 residues. Germline V gives CDR1 SGHTA, CDR2 FQGTGA. In nucleotides, the CDR3 is TGTGCCAGCAGCCCAGGGACAGGGGTAATAGCTAACTATGGCTACACCTTC. Residues: CASSPGTGVIANYGYTF.

This clone was seen only once. This chain joins TRBV27 and TRBJ2-7; perhaps TRBD2 as D (6 bases). The germline V gene encodes CDR1 MNHEY and CDR2 SMNVEV (reference sequence). The CDR3 totals 16 residues. Trimming took off 5 bases at V and 6 bases at J, with 23 bases between the two ends. The DNA for the CDR3 is TGTGCCAGCAGTCCGTTGGGGGAAGCGGGCCCGTTCGAGCAGTACTTC. Translation: CASSPLGEAGPFEQYF.

This chain links TRBV6-1 with TRBJ1-1, with 11 bases that match TRBD1. The germline gives CDR1 MNHNS, CDR2 SASEGT. The CDR3 is 15 residues long. V lost 2 bases to trimming and J lost 4 bases; unmatched junction nucleotides: 3. The CDR3 loop is CASSESGTGGTEAFF. In nucleotides, the CDR3 is TGTGCCAGCAGTGAATCCGGGACAGGGGGCACTGAAGCTTTCTTT.

The chain employs TRBV7-9 and TRBJ2-2; D perhaps matches TRBD2 (7 bases). The V end was cut by 10 bases, the J end by 3 bases, with 18 bases between. The CDR3 is 15 residues long. CDR1 SEHNR and CDR2 FQNEAQ come from the germline V gene (reference sequence). The CDR3 DNA is TGTGCCACCAAGGGGGGCGGGAGTGACACCGGGGAGCTGTTTTTT. Protein: CATKGGGSDTGELFF.

V and J are TRBV2 and TRBJ2-5; perhaps TRBD2 as D (5 bases). The CDR3 covers 15 residues. Trimming stripped 7 bases from V and 4 bases from J, with 19 bases between. Germline V gene lookup returns CDR1 SNHLY and CDR2 FYNNEI. CDR3 residues: CASNALLGIGETQYF. CDR3 coding DNA: TGTGCCAGCAATGCTTTACTCGGGATTGGAGAGACCCAGTACTTC.

The chain employs TRBV6-5 and TRBJ2-7; 9 nucleotides match TRBD2. J lost 6 bases, V lost 0 bases, and 3 bases had no gene match. This CDR3 is built from 14 residues. The germline V gene encodes CDR1 MNHEY and CDR2 SVGAGI. DNA for the CDR3: TGTGCCAGCAGTTACTCGACTAGCGGCCCCGAGCAGTACTTC. Translation: CASSYSTSGPEQYF.

The V and J genes are TRBV10-3 and TRBJ1-1; D remains ambiguous. The germline V gene has CDR1 ENHRY and CDR2 SYGVKD. V was shortened by 3 bases and J by 1 base, with 6 bases between the two germline ends. The CDR3 is 13 residues long. CDR3 loop: CAISDGGNTEAFF. As DNA, the CDR3 is TGTGCCATCAGTGATGGAGGGAACACTGAAGCTTTCTTT.

The genes are TRBV7-9 and TRBJ2-2; TRBD1 aligns across 10 bases. The germline gives CDR1 SEHNR, CDR2 FQNEAQ (reference sequence). The V segment lost 5 bases and the J segment 6 bases; nucleotides outside the gene matches: 9. This CDR3 spans 16 amino acids. The CDR3 sequence is CASSRLRDRGAGELFF. CDR3 DNA sequence: TGTGCCAGCAGCCGACTCCGGGACAGGGGAGCCGGGGAGCTGTTTTTT.

The genes are TRBV4-1 and TRBJ2-5; 14 bases align to TRBD2. The junction had 3 bases not matched to a gene; V was cut back by 1 base and J by 2 bases. The CDR3 covers 17 residues. Looked up from germline, CDR1 is MGHRA and CDR2 is YSYEKL. The CDR3 bases are TGCGCCAGCAGCCAAGGGGGGACTAGCGGGAGACAAGAGACCCAGTACTTC. Its protein product is CASSQGGTSGRQETQYF.

The genes are TRBV7-3 and TRBJ2-5; 12 bases are a match to TRBD1. This CDR3 has 16 amino acids. V shed 5 bases, J shed 1 base, and the junction held 5 bases outside the gene matches. Germline V gives CDR1 SGHTA, CDR2 FQGTGA. The CDR3 region has the DNA TGTGCCAGCAGCACCGGGACAGGGGGCATCCAAGAGACCCAGTACTTC. It specifies CASSTGTGGIQETQYF.

This sequence joins TRBV6-5 and TRBJ2-5, with D tentatively TRBD2 (6 bases). Germline lookup yields CDR1 MNHEY and CDR2 SVGAGI. This CDR3 has 14 residues. V was trimmed by 2 bases and J by 7 bases, leaving 14 bases between them. In nucleotides, the CDR3 is TGTGCCAGCAGTTACGAGCTCCCCGGGGGGACCCAGTACTTC. It translates to CASSYELPGGTQYF.

The rearrangement uses TRBV9 and TRBJ2-7; a possible D gene is TRBD1 (6 bases). This CDR3 comprises 14 residues. V was shortened by 4 bases and J by 7 bases, with 18 bases between the two germline ends. Germline V gene data show CDR1 as SGDLS and CDR2 as YYNGEE. This CDR3 is CASSSRGSTGEQYF. CDR3 sequence (DNA): TGTGCCAGCAGCTCAAGGGGGTCCACCGGGGAGCAGTACTTC.

This chain links TRBV7-2 with TRBJ2-1; 10 bases are a match to TRBD1. This CDR3 has 16 amino acids. Per the germline V gene, CDR1 is SGHTA and CDR2 is FQGNSA. V was pared by 4 bases and J by 2 bases, with 5 bases of the junction left unmatched. The CDR3, as DNA: TGTGCCAGCAGCTCGGAAGGGACAGGGGCCTACAATGAGCAGTTCTTC. Its translation: CASSSEGTGAYNEQFF.

This chain links TRBV5-6 with TRBJ2-5, with D tentatively TRBD2 (5 bases). V lost 4 bases, J lost 4 bases, and 17 bases lay in between. Germline V CDR1 and CDR2: SGHDT, YYEEEE. The CDR3 is 15 residues long. The CDR3, as DNA: TGTGCCAGCAGCCTGGACTGGTCCGTTGGAGAGACCCAGTACTTC. Residues: CASSLDWSVGETQYF. Together with reference TRBV5-6 and TRBJ2-5, the CDR3 gives the full variable domain: DAGVTQSPTHLIKTRGQQVTLRCSPKSGHDTVSWYQQALGQGPQFIFQYYEEEERQRGNFPDRFSGHQFPNYSSELNVNALLLGDSALYLCASSLDWSVGETQYFGPGTRLLVL.

Comment on this clone: The junction shows a germline mismatch at one end, possibly a read error. The chain combines TRBV7-7 with TRBJ2-2, with 7 positions matching TRBD1. Germline loops: CDR1 SSHAT, CDR2 FNYEAQ (reference sequence). This CDR3 spans 14 amino acids. The CDR3 coding sequence is TGTGCTAGCAGCCGGGACAGACACACCGGGGAGCTGTTTTTT. It is translated as CASSRDRHTGELFF.

The chain carries TRBV7-8 and TRBJ1-5, with no clear D. Trimming removed 7 bases at V and 7 bases at J, with 14 bases between. Germline V gene sequence: CDR1 SGHVS, CDR2 FQNEAQ. The CDR3 has 13 residues. The CDR3, as DNA: TGTGCCAGCACCATCTCAGGCGGGCAGCCCCAGCATTTT. It translates to CASTISGGQPQHF.

The chain carries TRBV6-1 and TRBJ2-1, with a tentative D call TRBD1 (6 bases). The CDR3 has 16 residues. V lost 4 bases to trimming and J lost 2 bases, with 15 bases between them. CDR1 is MNHNS, CDR2 SASEGT, per germline. CDR3 protein: CASSGMGTFPYNEQFF. CDR3 nucleotides: TGTGCCAGCAGTGGAATGGGGACATTTCCCTACAATGAGCAGTTCTTC.

This chain links TRBV6-5 with TRBJ2-7; 7 nucleotides align to TRBD1. The CDR3 is 13 amino acids. Trimming at V came to 7 bases and at J to 3 bases, leaving 6 bases not matched to a gene. Germline values: CDR1 MNHEY, CDR2 SVGAGI. CDR3 nucleotides: TGTGCCAGCAACCGAGGGGGCAGCTACGAGCAGTACTTC. Residues: CASNRGGSYEQYF.

The chain recombines TRBV28 with TRBJ1-5, with D maybe TRBD1 (5 bases). The V end was cut by 4 bases, the J end by 5 bases, with 24 bases between. In germline, CDR1 is MDHEN, CDR2 SYDVKM. The CDR3 sequence is 18 residues long. DNA of the CDR3: TGTGCCAGCAGTTCACCTCTCCGCCCGAAGACAGAGGATCAGCCCCAGCATTTT. Residues: CASSSPLRPKTEDQPQHF.

This clone was seen more than once but under ten times. The V call is TRBV4-3, the J call TRBJ2-3, with 12 positions matching TRBD2. The junction had 4 bases not matched to a gene; V was cut back by 1 base and J by 5 bases. Germline CDR1 LGHNA, CDR2 YSLEER. The length of the CDR3 is 16 residues. Written as DNA, the CDR3 is TGCGCCAGCAGCCAAGTCGCTAGCGGGAGGGGAGATACGCAGTATTTT. Protein product: CASSQVASGRGDTQYF.

The chain employs TRBV7-8 and TRBJ2-5, with D maybe TRBD2 (5 bases). The tail of the sequence fits TRBJ2-7 better, so the J call may be wrong. Germline lookup yields CDR1 SGHVS and CDR2 FQNEAQ. This CDR3 has 14 residues. In DNA form, the CDR3 reads TGTGCCAGCAGCTTAGCAGGGAGCTCCTACGAGCAGTACTTC. Its translation: CASSLAGSSYEQYF.

The chain recombines TRBV5-1 with TRBJ2-5, with 7 bases aligning to TRBD2. The CDR3 is 13 amino acids. CDR1 SGHRS and CDR2 YFSETQ come from the germline V gene. Unmatched junction bases numbered 3, after V lost 4 bases and J lost 3 bases. CDR3 nucleotides: TGCGCCAGCAGCGGGGGACTAAAAGAGACCCAGTACTTC. Its translation is CASSGGLKETQYF.